This T cell receptor beta chain was obtained from a study of CD8+ T cells in alopecia areata. Study conclusions and caveats: An increase in clonality over normal scalp was evident in lesional scalp, especially alopecia totalis/universalis. Scalp clonality, along with expanded CD8+ clones among the top 100, was significantly decreased by tofacitinib.

V lost 1 base and J 1 base, leaving 11 bases between the germline ends. Per the germline V gene, CDR1 is SGHAT and CDR2 is FQDESV (reference sequence). CDR3 length: 15 residues. In each case, RNA was isolated and then reverse transcribed into cDNA as the sequencing template. This table comes from immunoSEQ multiplex PCR, and its TCRdb copy is limited to in-frame clones, with some not included. Of more than 100,000 clones listed, 86% are singletons. The treatment was: oral pan-JAK inhibitor, 5-10 mg twice daily. From alopecia areata patients, lesional scalp punch biopsies and peripheral blood were collected. Researchers picked out CD4+ and CD8+ T cells from PBMCs by sorting. With regard to this clone: Its cognate antigen is unknown.

The sample consisted of CD8+ T cells sorted from blood, taken at approximately week 34, from a patient treated with tofacitinib. This receptor was obtained from a human donor with alopecia areata. V gene TRBV11-1 combines with J gene TRBJ2-7, with D perhaps TRBD1 or TRBD2 (7 bases each). Written as DNA, the CDR3 is TGTGCCAGCAGCTTAGGCGGGGGACAGTCCTACGAGCAGTACTTC. It is translated as CASSLGGGQSYEQYF.